This passage covers 2 T cell receptor beta chains from one sample sequenced in a study of control samples from healthy donors and cancer patients (dated by TCRdb to 2020 to 2022). The method behind the library was the immunoSEQ multiplex PCR assay. Entries here come from immuneACCESS through TCRdb and include only in-frame sequences with V and J called. Some clones fail to appear in such tables; in the studies checked, an unresolved V gene covers under half of the shortfall, and the cause of the remainder is unknown. The sample table holds tens of thousands of clones, of which less than 90% were seen once. The top ten constitute over 3.5% of the sample. What was sequenced was blood. These receptors all stem from a woman between 45 and 60 years old in good health.

V usage is TRBV9 and J usage is TRBJ1-6; D gene ambiguous. Germline V gene lookup returns CDR1 SGDLS and CDR2 YYNGEE. The V gene lost 2 bases and the J gene lost 5 bases, with 11 bases spanning the gap. The CDR3 is made up of 15 amino acids. CDR3 region: CASSVDRANNSPLHF. Here the CDR3 DNA reads TGTGCCAGCAGCGTCGACCGGGCCAATAATTCACCCCTCCACTTT. Filled out from reference TRBV9 and TRBJ1-6, the complete variable domain reads DSGVTQTPKHLITATGQRVTLRCSPRSGDLSVYWYQQSLDQGLQFLIQYYNGEERAKGNILERFSAQQFPDLHSELNLSSLELGDSALYFCASSVDRANNSPLHFGNGTRLTVT.

The rearrangement joins TRBV28 to TRBJ1-6; a weak D match, TRBD1 (6 bases). Germline assignment: CDR1 MDHEN and CDR2 SYDVKM. Trimming took off 7 bases at V and 7 bases at J, with 17 bases between the two ends. CDR3 length: 15 residues. The CDR3 DNA reads TGTGCCAGCACCGACCCAAGGGGGTGGAATTCACCCCTCCACTTT. This codes for CASTDPRGWNSPLHF.